The clone carrying this T cell receptor (beta chain) was counted many times. The CDR3 loop spans 11 amino acids. V lost 5 bases to trimming and J lost 5 bases, with 5 bases between them. The sample belongs to a study of T cells of healthy individuals. Using its own MiXCR run on the 5' RACE reads, TCRdb lists one record per CDR3 protein. The data hold approximately 89,000 distinct CDR3 sequences, with roughly 5% observed a single time. This chain joins TRBV12-3 or TRBV12-4 and TRBJ2-3, with D hard to call. The sequence came from a female donor in good health. The CDR3 DNA reads TGTGCCAGCAGTCCCCTAGATACGCAGTATTTT. Its translation: CASSPLDTQYF.